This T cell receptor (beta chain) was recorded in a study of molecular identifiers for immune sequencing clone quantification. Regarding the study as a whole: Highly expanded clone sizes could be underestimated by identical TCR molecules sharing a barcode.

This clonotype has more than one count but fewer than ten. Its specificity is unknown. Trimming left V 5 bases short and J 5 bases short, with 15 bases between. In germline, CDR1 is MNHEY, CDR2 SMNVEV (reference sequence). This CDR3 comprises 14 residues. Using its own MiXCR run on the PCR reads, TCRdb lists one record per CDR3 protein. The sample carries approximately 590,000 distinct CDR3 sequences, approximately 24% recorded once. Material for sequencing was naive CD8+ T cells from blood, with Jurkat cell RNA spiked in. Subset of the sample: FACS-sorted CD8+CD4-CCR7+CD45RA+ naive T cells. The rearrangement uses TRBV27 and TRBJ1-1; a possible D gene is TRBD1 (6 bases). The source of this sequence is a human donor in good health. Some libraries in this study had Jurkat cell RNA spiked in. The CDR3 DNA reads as TGTGCCAGCAGTGGGACACCTGGGGCAACTGAAGCTTTCTTT. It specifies CASSGTPGATEAFF.